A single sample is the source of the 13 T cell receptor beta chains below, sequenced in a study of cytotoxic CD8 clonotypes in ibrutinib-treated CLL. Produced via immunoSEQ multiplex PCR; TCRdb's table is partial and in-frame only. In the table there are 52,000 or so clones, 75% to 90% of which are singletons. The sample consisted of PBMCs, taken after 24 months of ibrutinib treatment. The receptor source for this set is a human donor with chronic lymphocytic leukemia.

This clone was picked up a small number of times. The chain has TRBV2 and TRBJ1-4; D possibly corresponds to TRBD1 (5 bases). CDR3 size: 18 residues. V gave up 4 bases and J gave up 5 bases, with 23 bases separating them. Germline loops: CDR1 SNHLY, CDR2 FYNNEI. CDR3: CASSARSLVGGFNEKLFF. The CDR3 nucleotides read TGTGCCAGCAGTGCGCGCTCCCTCGTGGGGGGTTTCAATGAAAAACTGTTTTTT.

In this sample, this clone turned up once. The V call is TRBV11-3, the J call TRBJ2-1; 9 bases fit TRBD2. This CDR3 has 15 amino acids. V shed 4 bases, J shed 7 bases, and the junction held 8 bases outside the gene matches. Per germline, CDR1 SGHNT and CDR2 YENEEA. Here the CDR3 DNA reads TGTGCCAGCAGCTCCGCTAGCGGGACGGGTAATGAGCAGTTCTTC. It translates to CASSSASGTGNEQFF.

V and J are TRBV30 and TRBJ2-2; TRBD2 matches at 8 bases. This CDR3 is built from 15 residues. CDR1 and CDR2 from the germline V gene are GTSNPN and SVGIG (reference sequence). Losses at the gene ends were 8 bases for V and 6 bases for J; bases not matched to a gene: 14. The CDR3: CARFGGSGTPGELFF. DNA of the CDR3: TGTGCCCGGTTTGGGGGTAGCGGGACCCCCGGGGAGCTGTTTTTT.

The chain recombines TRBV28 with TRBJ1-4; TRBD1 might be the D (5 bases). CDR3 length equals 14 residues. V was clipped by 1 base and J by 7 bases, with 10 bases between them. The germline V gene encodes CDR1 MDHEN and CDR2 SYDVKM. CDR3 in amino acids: CASSLLGGAEKLFF. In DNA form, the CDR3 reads TGTGCCAGCAGTTTATTGGGGGGAGCTGAAAAACTGTTTTTT.

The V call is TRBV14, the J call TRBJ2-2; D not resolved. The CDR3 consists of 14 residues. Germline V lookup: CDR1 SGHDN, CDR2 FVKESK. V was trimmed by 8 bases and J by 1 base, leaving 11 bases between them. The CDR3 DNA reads TGTGCCAGCCGACCGTCGGGGAACACCGGGGAGCTGTTTTTT. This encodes CASRPSGNTGELFF.

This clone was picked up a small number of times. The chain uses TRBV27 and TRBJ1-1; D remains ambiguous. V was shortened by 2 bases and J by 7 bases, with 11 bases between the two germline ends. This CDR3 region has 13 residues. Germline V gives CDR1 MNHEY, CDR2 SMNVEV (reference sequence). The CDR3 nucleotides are TGTGCCAGCAGTTTACTTGGCACCAATGAAGCTTTCTTT. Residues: CASSLLGTNEAFF.

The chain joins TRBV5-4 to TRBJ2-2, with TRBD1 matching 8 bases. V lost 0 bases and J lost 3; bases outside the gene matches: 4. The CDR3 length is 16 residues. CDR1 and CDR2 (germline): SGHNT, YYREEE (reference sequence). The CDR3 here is CASSLGGTGYTGELFF. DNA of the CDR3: TGTGCCAGCAGCTTGGGGGGGACAGGATACACCGGGGAGCTGTTTTTT.

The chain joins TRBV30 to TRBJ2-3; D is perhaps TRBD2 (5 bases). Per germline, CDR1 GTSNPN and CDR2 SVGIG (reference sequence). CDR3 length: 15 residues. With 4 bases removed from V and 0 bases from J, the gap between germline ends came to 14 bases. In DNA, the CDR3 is TGTGCCTGGACGGGTGGAGGAACTAGCACAGATACGCAGTATTTT. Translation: CAWTGGGTSTDTQYF.

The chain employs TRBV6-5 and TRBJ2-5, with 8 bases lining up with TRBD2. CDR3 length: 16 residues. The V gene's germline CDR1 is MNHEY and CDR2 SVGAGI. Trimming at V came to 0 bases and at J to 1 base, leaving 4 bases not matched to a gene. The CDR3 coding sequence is TGTGCCAGCAGTTACTCGAGTCGGGGGGGCCAAGAGACCCAGTACTTC. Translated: CASSYSSRGGQETQYF.

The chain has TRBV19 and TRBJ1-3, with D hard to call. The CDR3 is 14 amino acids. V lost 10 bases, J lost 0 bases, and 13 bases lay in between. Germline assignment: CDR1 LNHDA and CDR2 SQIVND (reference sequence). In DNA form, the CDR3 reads TGTGCCACCGCGGTGAGAAACTCTGGAAACACCATATATTTT. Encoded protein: CATAVRNSGNTIYF.

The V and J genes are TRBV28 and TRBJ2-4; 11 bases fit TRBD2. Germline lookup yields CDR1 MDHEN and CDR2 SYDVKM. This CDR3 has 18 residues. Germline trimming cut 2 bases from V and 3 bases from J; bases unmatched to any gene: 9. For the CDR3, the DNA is TGTGCCAGCAGTTTAAGGGCCTTTCTAGCGGGGGGCAAAAACATTCAGTACTTC. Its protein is CASSLRAFLAGGKNIQYF. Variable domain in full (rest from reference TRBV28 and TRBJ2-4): DVKVTQSSRYLVKRTGEKVFLECVQDMDHENMFWYRQDPGLGLRLIYFSYDVKMKEKGDIPEGYSVSREKKERFSLILESASTNQTSMYLCASSLRAFLAGGKNIQYFGAGTRLSVL.

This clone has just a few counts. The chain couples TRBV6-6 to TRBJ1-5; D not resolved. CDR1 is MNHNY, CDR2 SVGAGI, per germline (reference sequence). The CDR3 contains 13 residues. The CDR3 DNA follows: TGTGCGACCTTTGGAGGGCCAAATCAGCCCCAGCATTTT. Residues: CATFGGPNQPQHF.

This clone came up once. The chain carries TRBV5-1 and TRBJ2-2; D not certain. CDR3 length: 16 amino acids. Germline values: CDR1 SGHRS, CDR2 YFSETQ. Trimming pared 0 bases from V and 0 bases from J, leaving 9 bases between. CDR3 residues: CASSLEGIPNTGELFF. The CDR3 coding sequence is TGCGCCAGCAGCTTGGAAGGGATTCCGAACACCGGGGAGCTGTTTTTT.